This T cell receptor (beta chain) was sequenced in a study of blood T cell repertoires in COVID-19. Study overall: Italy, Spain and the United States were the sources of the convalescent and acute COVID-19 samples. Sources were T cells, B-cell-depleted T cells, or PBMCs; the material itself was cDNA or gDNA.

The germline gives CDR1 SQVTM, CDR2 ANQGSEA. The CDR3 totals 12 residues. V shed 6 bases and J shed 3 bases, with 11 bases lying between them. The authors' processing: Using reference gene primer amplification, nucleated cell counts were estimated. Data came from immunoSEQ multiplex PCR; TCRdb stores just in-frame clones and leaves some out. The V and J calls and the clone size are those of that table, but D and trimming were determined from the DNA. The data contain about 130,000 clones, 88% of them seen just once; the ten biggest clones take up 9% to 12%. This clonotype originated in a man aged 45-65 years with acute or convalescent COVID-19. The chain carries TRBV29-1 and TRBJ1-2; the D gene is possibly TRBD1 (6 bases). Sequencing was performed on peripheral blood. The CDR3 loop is CSVRGGDYGYTF. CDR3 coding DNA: TGCAGCGTCAGGGGAGGGGACTATGGCTACACCTTC.